This entry lists 10 T cell receptor beta chains sequenced from one sample in a study of cytomegalovirus exposure and HLA in healthy donors. Clones were sequenced by immunoSEQ multiplex PCR, and TCRdb holds only the in-frame ones, with some missing. The sample carries 200,000 or so clones, about 80% recorded once. The sequencing sample was made of PBMCs. Receptors were obtained from a man younger than 35 in good health and CMV-seropositive.

The chain is built from TRBV2 and TRBJ2-1, with a tentative D call TRBD2 (5 bases). V was shortened by 4 bases and J by 9 bases, with 25 bases between the two germline ends. From germline, CDR1 is SNHLY and CDR2 FYNNEI. The CDR3 sequence is 17 residues long. As DNA, the CDR3 is TGTGCCAGCAGTGTGAGAGCAGGACTCCCCGGAATAGGTGAGCAGTTCTTC. As protein: CASSVRAGLPGIGEQFF.

This chain links TRBV7-9 with TRBJ2-7; no clear D. Germline CDR1 reads SEHNR; CDR2 reads FQNEAQ (reference sequence). CDR3 length: 13 residues. Deletions cut 5 bases from V and 2 bases from J, with 10 bases between. This CDR3 is CASSPHGAYEQYF. CDR3 nucleotides: TGTGCCAGCAGCCCCCACGGAGCCTACGAGCAGTACTTC.

The J gene is TRBJ2-1, the V gene TRBV27, with D maybe TRBD1 (6 bases). Between the trimmed V and J ends, which lost 0 bases and 5 bases, there was a span of 23 bases. This CDR3 is built from 19 residues. Germline CDR1 is MNHEY and CDR2 is SMNVEV (reference sequence). CDR3 sequence reads: CASSLSWGFNRDKHNEQFF. The CDR3 region has the DNA TGTGCCAGCAGTTTATCCTGGGGGTTCAACCGGGACAAACACAATGAGCAGTTCTTC.

The chain links TRBV10-3 to TRBJ2-7; 8 nucleotides agree with TRBD2. CDR1 and CDR2 from the germline V gene are ENHRY and SYGVKD. The CDR3 spans 17 residues. V lost 3 bases, J lost 0 bases, and 10 bases stayed unmatched. The CDR3 region is CAISELGVAGTSYEQYF. The CDR3 DNA follows: TGTGCCATCAGTGAATTGGGCGTAGCGGGGACCTCCTACGAGCAGTACTTC.

In this sample, this clone turned up once. The chain joins TRBV11-3 to TRBJ1-1; D is unclear. The CDR3 is 13 amino acids. V lost 8 bases, J lost 3 bases, and 13 bases lay in between. In germline, CDR1 is SGHNT, CDR2 YENEEA. CDR3 region: CASGRLGDTEAFF. The CDR3 bases are TGTGCCAGCGGAAGGCTCGGGGACACTGAAGCTTTCTTT.

This sequence joins TRBV4-3 and TRBJ2-7; possible D gene TRBD2, 5 bases. The CDR3 is made up of 14 amino acids. The V end lost 1 base, the J end lost 3 bases, and 10 bases lay between the germline ends. CDR1 LGHNA and CDR2 YSLEER come from the germline V gene. The CDR3 DNA sequence: TGCGCCAGCAGCCAAGCCATCGGGAACTACGAGCAGTACTTC. Its translation is CASSQAIGNYEQYF.

In DNA, the CDR3 is TGTGCCAGCAGTTACGCCGTCGGGGTCAATCAGCCCCAGCATTTT. Encoded protein: CASSYAVGVNQPQHF. J is TRBJ1-5 and V is TRBV6-6, with D unclear. The V end lost 2 bases, the J end lost 3 bases, and 11 bases lay between the germline ends. This CDR3 is built from 15 residues. Germline lookup yields CDR1 MNHNY and CDR2 SVGAGI (reference sequence).

This sequence joins TRBV5-1 and TRBJ2-3, with a weak D call TRBD2 (5 bases). Germline lookup yields CDR1 SGHRS and CDR2 YFSETQ. This CDR3 is built from 15 residues. V was shortened by 0 bases and J by 2 bases, with 10 bases between the two germline ends. The CDR3 region has the DNA TGCGCCAGCAGCTTGGATCAGCGGCCCACAGATACGCAGTATTTT. Its translation: CASSLDQRPTDTQYF.

This clone showed up just a few times. V gene TRBV15 combines with J gene TRBJ1-1; perhaps TRBD1 as D (6 bases). Deletions cut 0 bases from V and 5 bases from J, with 16 bases between. Germline CDR1 and CDR2: LNHNV and YYDKDF (reference sequence). The CDR3 length is 16 residues. The DNA for the CDR3 is TGTGCCACCAGCAGAGATTGGCAGGGGTTGGAGACTGAAGCTTTCTTT. Translating it yields CATSRDWQGLETEAFF.

This sequence joins TRBV4-2 and TRBJ2-3; D is unclear. Per germline, CDR1 LGHNA and CDR2 YNFKEQ. The CDR3 has 14 residues. The V end was cut by 0 bases, the J end by 3 bases, with 7 bases between. CDR3 DNA sequence: TGTGCCAGCAGCCAAGAACTTCCAACAGATACGCAGTATTTT. Translated: CASSQELPTDTQYF.